One and the same sample provided the 17 T cell receptor beta chains below, sequenced in a study of cytomegalovirus exposure and HLA in healthy donors. The repertoire was sequenced with immunoSEQ multiplex PCR; TCRdb's copy has only in-frame clones and lacks some. The data hold 90,000 to 100,000 clones, with more than 75% observed a single time. Sequencing used PBMCs. These receptor sequences come from a man younger than 35 in good health and CMV-seropositive.

The chain has TRBV7-9 and TRBJ2-5; 7 bases line up with TRBD1. CDR3 size: 14 residues. Looked up from germline, CDR1 is SEHNR and CDR2 is FQNEAQ (reference sequence). The ends lost 7 bases at V and 7 bases at J; junction bases unmatched: 12. The CDR3 nucleotides are TGTGCCAGCACCGGAGCACAGGGGCTGGGGACCCAGTACTTC. Translated: CASTGAQGLGTQYF.

This chain joins TRBV12-2 and TRBJ2-6; TRBD2 is taken as the D call from the table, unchecked against the DNA. TRBV12-2 is designated a pseudogene. This CDR3 region has 16 residues. The CDR3 nucleotides read TGTGCAAGTCGCTTAGCGGGAGCGACTGGGGCCAACGTCCTGACTTTC. It yields the protein CASRLAGATGANVLTF.

The chain joins TRBV5-1 to TRBJ2-1; no clear D. The germline V gene encodes CDR1 SGHRS and CDR2 YFSETQ. V was pared by 4 bases and J by 5 bases, with 13 bases between. There are 14 residues in the CDR3. This CDR3 reads CASSSNTQNNEQFF. The CDR3, as DNA: TGCGCCAGCAGCAGTAACACGCAGAACAATGAGCAGTTCTTC.

The V gene is TRBV7-9, the J gene TRBJ2-2, with D possibly TRBD2 on 6 matching bases. The CDR3 loop spans 16 amino acids. Germline values: CDR1 SEHNR, CDR2 FQNEAQ (reference sequence). Trimming pared 5 bases from V and 3 bases from J, leaving 16 bases between. CDR3 in amino acids: CASSNPVSGDTGELFF. The CDR3 DNA reads as TGTGCCAGCAGCAACCCGGTTAGCGGAGACACCGGGGAGCTGTTTTTT.

This rearrangement joins TRBV2 to TRBJ1-2; D gene ambiguous. This CDR3 region has 14 residues. V was pared by 2 bases and J by 0 bases, with 7 bases between. Per the germline V gene, CDR1 is SNHLY and CDR2 is FYNNEI. CDR3 in amino acids: CASSESYPNYGYTF. CDR3 DNA sequence: TGTGCCAGCAGTGAAAGCTACCCTAACTATGGCTACACCTTC.

The chain uses TRBV13 and TRBJ2-7, with TRBD2 matching 14 bases. The V segment lost 4 bases and the J segment 5 bases; nucleotides outside the gene matches: 16. Germline V CDR1 and CDR2: PRHDT, FYEKMQ (reference sequence). The CDR3 is made up of 19 amino acids. The CDR3 DNA reads as TGTGCCAGCAGCTCGCGACTAGCGGGGGGGCCGGGGAGTTGGAACGAGCAGTACTTC. Translation gives CASSSRLAGGPGSWNEQYF.

CDR3 coding DNA: TGTGCCAGTAGTATCGGACTAGCCCCCTACAATGAGCAGTTCTTC. Its protein product is CASSIGLAPYNEQFF. This rearrangement joins TRBV19 to TRBJ2-1; TRBD2 agrees at 8 bases. This CDR3 is 15 amino acids long. Trimming took 3 bases from V and 2 from J; bases not matched to a gene: 3. Germline values: CDR1 LNHDA, CDR2 SQIVND (reference sequence).

This chain joins TRBV28 and TRBJ2-3; the match to TRBD2 covers 10 bases. The CDR3 contains 16 residues. V trimming: 5 bases; J trimming: 2 bases; junction bases outside the gene matches: 7. Germline V CDR1 and CDR2: MDHEN, SYDVKM. CDR3 amino acids: CASSRGLAADTDTQYF. The CDR3 nucleotides read TGTGCCAGCAGTAGAGGACTAGCGGCCGACACAGATACGCAGTATTTT. Supplemented by reference TRBV28 and TRBJ2-3, the full variable domain reads DVKVTQSSRYLVKRTGEKVFLECVQDMDHENMFWYRQDPGLGLRLIYFSYDVKMKEKGDIPEGYSVSREKKERFSLILESASTNQTSMYLCASSRGLAADTDTQYFGPGTRLTVL.

The chain uses TRBV6-5 and TRBJ1-2; D is uncertain. The CDR3 consists of 15 residues. Germline-derived CDR1 and CDR2 are MNHEY and SVGAGI. Trimming shortened V by 0 bases and J by 4 bases, and 12 bases separated the two germline ends. The DNA of the CDR3 is TGTGCCAGCAGTTACTCGCAAGCGGCATCCTATGGCTACACCTTC. Translating gives CASSYSQAASYGYTF.

The V and J genes are TRBV7-3 and TRBJ2-1; 10 nucleotides align to TRBD2. CDR3 length equals 15 residues. Germline CDR1 reads SGHTA; CDR2 reads FQGTGA. The trim removed 5 bases at V and 6 bases at J, leaving 7 bases unmatched. CDR3 protein: CASSAIAGGSNEQFF. CDR3 nucleotides: TGTGCCAGCAGCGCCATAGCGGGAGGCTCCAATGAGCAGTTCTTC. Full variable domain (missing parts from reference TRBV7-3 and TRBJ2-1): GAGVSQTPSNKVTEKGKYVELRCDPISGHTALYWYRQSLGQGPEFLIYFQGTGAADDSGLPNDRFFAVRPEGSVSTLKIQRTERGDSAVYLCASSAIAGGSNEQFFGPGTRLTVL.

This clone has more than one count but fewer than ten. The V call is TRBV28, the J call TRBJ2-7, with 10 bases that match TRBD2. J was trimmed by 6 bases and V by 4 bases; bases with no gene match: 3. Germline CDR1 and CDR2: MDHEN and SYDVKM. The CDR3 has 13 residues. DNA of the CDR3: TGTGCCAGCAGTTCTAGCGGGAGAATCGAGCAGTACTTC. This gives the protein CASSSSGRIEQYF.

The J gene is TRBJ1-5, the V gene TRBV19, with TRBD1 matching over 9 bases. This CDR3 is 14 amino acids long. The trim removed 4 bases at V and 7 bases at J, leaving 5 bases unmatched. Germline CDR1 reads LNHDA; CDR2 reads SQIVND (reference sequence). CDR3 sequence (DNA): TGTGCCAGTAGTAACCGGGACAGGGCCCAGCCCCAGCATTTT. It yields the protein CASSNRDRAQPQHF.

V is TRBV7-9 and J is TRBJ2-6; possibly TRBD2 for D (6 bases). Trimming took 7 bases from V and 0 from J, leaving 16 bases between them. This CDR3 has 17 amino acids. Germline CDR1 is SEHNR and CDR2 is FQNEAQ (reference sequence). CDR3 DNA: TGTGCCAGCACACGGACGACTAGTGGCTCTGGGGCCAACGTCCTGACTTTC. It translates to CASTRTTSGSGANVLTF. Full variable domain (rest looked up from reference TRBV7-9 and TRBJ2-6): DTGVSQNPRHKITKRGQNVTFRCDPISEHNRLYWYRQTLGQGPEFLTYFQNEAQLEKSRLLSDRFSAERPKGSFSTLEIQRTEQGDSAMYLCASTRTTSGSGANVLTFGAGSRLTVL.

The J gene is TRBJ2-3, the V gene TRBV7-2, with TRBD2 identical over 9 bases. The V and J ends lost 2 bases and 4 bases, in that order; junction bases with no gene match: 16. CDR1 is SGHTA and CDR2 is FQGNSA in the germline V gene. The CDR3 is 19 amino acids. The CDR3 here is CASSLLAGGLLISPDTQYF. CDR3 bases: TGTGCCAGCAGCTTATTGGCGGGAGGGCTTCTAATAAGTCCAGATACGCAGTATTTT.

V usage is TRBV10-3 and J usage is TRBJ2-7; 7 bases line up with TRBD1. Per the germline V gene, CDR1 is ENHRY and CDR2 is SYGVKD. CDR3 size: 13 residues. V shed 3 bases, J shed 2 bases, and the junction held 1 base outside the gene matches. The CDR3 loop is CAISDGTAYEQYF. In nucleotides, the CDR3 is TGTGCCATCAGTGATGGGACAGCCTACGAGCAGTACTTC.

J is TRBJ2-5 and V is TRBV23-1; possible D gene TRBD2, 7 bases. TRBV23-1 is filed as an ORF, its function uncertain. The CDR3 loop spans 16 amino acids. V gave up 8 bases and J gave up 7 bases, with 26 bases separating them. The CDR3 sequence is CASPGEAGATGGTQYF. CDR3 sequence (DNA): TGCGCCAGCCCAGGCGAAGCAGGGGCGACGGGGGGGACCCAGTACTTC.

The V and J genes are TRBV15 and TRBJ2-7; D is perhaps TRBD2 (6 bases). V lost 0 bases to trimming and J lost 4 bases, with 13 bases between them. The CDR3 is 15 residues long. Germline CDR1 and CDR2: LNHNV and YYDKDF (reference sequence). DNA of the CDR3: TGTGCCACCAGCAGAGATCTGGCGGGATCTTACGAGCAGTACTTC. The encoded protein is CATSRDLAGSYEQYF.